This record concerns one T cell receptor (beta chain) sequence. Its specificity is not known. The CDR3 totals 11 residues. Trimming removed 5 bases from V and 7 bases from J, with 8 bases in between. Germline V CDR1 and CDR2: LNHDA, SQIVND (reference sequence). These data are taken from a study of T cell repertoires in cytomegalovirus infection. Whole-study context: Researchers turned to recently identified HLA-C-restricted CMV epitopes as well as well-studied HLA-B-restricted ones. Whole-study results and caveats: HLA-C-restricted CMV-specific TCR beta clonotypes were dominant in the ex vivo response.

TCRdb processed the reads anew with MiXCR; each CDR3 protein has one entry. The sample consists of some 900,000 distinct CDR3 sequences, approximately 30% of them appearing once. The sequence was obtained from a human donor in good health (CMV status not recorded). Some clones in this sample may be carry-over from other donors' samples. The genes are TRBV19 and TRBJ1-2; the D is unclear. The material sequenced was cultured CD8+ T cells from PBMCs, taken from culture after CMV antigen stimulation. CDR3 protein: CASSVGIGYTF. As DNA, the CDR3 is TGTGCCAGTAGTGTCGGGATTGGCTACACCTTC.